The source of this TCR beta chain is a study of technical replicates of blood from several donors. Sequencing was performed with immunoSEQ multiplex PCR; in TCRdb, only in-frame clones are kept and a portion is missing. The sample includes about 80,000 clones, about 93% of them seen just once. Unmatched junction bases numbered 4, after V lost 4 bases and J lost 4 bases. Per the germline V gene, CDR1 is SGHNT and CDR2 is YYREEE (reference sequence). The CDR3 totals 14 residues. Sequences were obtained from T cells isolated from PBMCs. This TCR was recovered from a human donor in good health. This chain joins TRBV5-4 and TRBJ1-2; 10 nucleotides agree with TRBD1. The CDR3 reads CASSPDRGIYGYTF. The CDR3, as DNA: TGTGCCAGCAGCCCGGACAGGGGGATCTATGGCTACACCTTC.